Listed below are T cell receptor beta chains from one sample, sequenced in a study of T-cell reconstitution after alpha-beta-depleted transplantation in children. TCRdb reprocessed the PCR reads via MiXCR and lists one record per CDR3 protein. The sample records 400,000 to 450,000 distinct CDR3 sequences, 43% being singletons. Sequencing used PBMCs, obtained before TCRalphabeta/CD19-depleted stem cell transplant. These receptor sequences come from a girl aged 2-10 years with aplastic anemia, due to receive a stem cell transplant. Both conserved end residues are part of each CDR3. Fields, in order: J gene, CDR3 length, clone size, V gene, D gene, CDR3 protein, CDR3 DNA. A D gene is named only where the DNA matches it firmly. Clone size is not always given. Where it is, it says once, few, many or a class for expanded clones.

TRBJ2-5 | 11 | NA | TRBV20-1 | NA | CSAAYQETQYF | TGCAGTGCTGCGTACCAAGAGACCCAGTACTTC
TRBJ2-2 | 15 | once | TRBV7-2 | NA | CASSLIRRRAGELFF | TGTGCCAGCAGCTTAATACGGAGGAGGGCCGGGGAGCTGTTTTTT
TRBJ2-3 | 13 | many | TRBV10-3 | NA | CAISGGFADTQYF | TGTGCCATCAGTGGCGGTTTCGCAGATACGCAGTATTTT
TRBJ1-1 | 13 | NA | TRBV10-1 | NA | CASSSGFYTEAFF | TGCGCCAGTTCTTCAGGGTTCTACACTGAAGCTTTCTTT
TRBJ1-5 | 13 | NA | TRBV28 | TRBD1 | CASRGQGDQPQHF | TGTGCCAGCAGGGGACAGGGGGATCAGCCCCAGCATTTT
TRBJ2-7 | 14 | NA | TRBV5-1 | TRBD1 | CASSFGQATHEQYF | TGCGCCAGCAGTTTCGGACAGGCGACCCACGAGCAGTACTTC
TRBJ2-7 | 16 | many | TRBV20-1 | TRBD2 | CSADTGLAGPSYEQYF | TGCAGTGCTGACACCGGACTAGCGGGCCCCTCCTACGAGCAGTACTTC
TRBJ2-1 | 15 | many | TRBV2 | NA | CASSADLSSYNEQFF | TGTGCCAGCAGTGCCGACTTGAGCTCCTACAATGAGCAGTTCTTC
TRBJ2-2 | 15 | NA | TRBV6-1 | TRBD1 | CASTFGTGGTGELFF | TGTGCCAGCACCTTCGGGACAGGGGGCACCGGGGAGCTGTTTTTT
TRBJ2-3 | 14 | many | TRBV7-9 | TRBD2 | CASSRAGGPNTQYF | TGTGCCAGCAGCCGGGCGGGAGGGCCAAATACGCAGTATTTT
TRBJ1-2 | 14 | few | TRBV6-1 | NA | CASSPGAAKYGYTF | TGTGCCAGCAGCCCCGGGGCAGCGAAGTATGGCTACACCTTC
TRBJ2-7 | 16 | NA | TRBV27 | TRBD1 | CASSPPGWGQLREQYF | TGTGCCAGCAGTCCCCCTGGTTGGGGACAGTTGCGCGAGCAGTACTTC
TRBJ2-3 | 15 | NA | TRBV7-6 | NA | CASSLTAGLTDTQYF | TGTGCCAGCAGCTTAACCGCGGGGCTCACAGATACGCAGTATTTT
TRBJ2-1 | 15 | NA | TRBV7-2 | TRBD2 | CASSRSGRDGGEQFF | TGTGCCAGCAGCCGTAGCGGGAGGGACGGCGGTGAGCAGTTCTTC
TRBJ1-1 | 15 | NA | TRBV12-3/TRBV12-4 | NA | CASSSVGHTNTEAFF | TGTGCCAGCAGTTCCGTCGGACACACGAACACTGAAGCTTTCTTT
TRBJ2-7 | 15 | many | TRBV7-6 | TRBD2 | CASSILAGDSSEQYF | TGTGCCAGCAGCATACTAGCGGGGGACTCCTCCGAGCAGTACTTC
TRBJ1-2 | 14 | many | TRBV5-6 | NA | CASNSARGNYGYTF | TGTGCCAGCAACTCGGCCAGAGGGAACTATGGCTACACCTTC
TRBJ2-3 | 15 | NA | TRBV7-9 | TRBD2 | CASEPGTSGRHTQYF | TGTGCCAGCGAACCCGGCACTAGCGGGAGGCATACGCAGTATTTT
TRBJ1-1 | 13 | NA | TRBV7-9 | NA | CASSLSAGTEAFF | TGTGCCAGCAGCTTATCGGCAGGCACTGAAGCTTTCTTT
TRBJ2-3 | 15 | few | TRBV20-1 | TRBD1 | CSARPGTGSTDTQYF | TGCAGTGCTAGACCCGGGACAGGGAGCACAGATACGCAGTATTTT
TRBJ2-1 | 18 | few | TRBV5-1 | TRBD2 | CASSPGGTSGNSYNEQFF | TGCGCCAGCAGCCCGGGGGGGACTAGCGGGAACTCCTACAATGAGCAGTTCTTC
TRBJ2-1 | 15 | once | TRBV19 | TRBD2 | CASSPTSGRFPEQFF | TGTGCCAGTAGTCCTACTAGCGGGAGGTTCCCTGAGCAGTTCTTC
TRBJ1-1 | 14 | NA | TRBV6-1 | NA | CASGRDILYGEAFF | TGTGCCAGCGGCCGGGACATACTTTACGGGGAAGCTTTCTTT
TRBJ2-7 | 17 | NA | TRBV5-1 | TRBD1 | CASDKVGPQGAHYEQYF | TGCGCCAGCGACAAGGTGGGCCCACAGGGGGCGCATTACGAGCAGTACTTC
TRBJ2-5 | 16 | NA | TRBV7-8 | NA | CASTSPPVATQETQYF | TGTGCCAGCACCTCCCCACCAGTAGCTACGCAAGAGACCCAGTACTTC
TRBJ2-1 | 14 | NA | TRBV4-3 | NA | CASSQDVGWGEQFF | TGCGCCAGCAGCCAAGATGTAGGGTGGGGGGAGCAGTTCTTC
TRBJ2-5 | 14 | NA | TRBV5-1 | TRBD1 | CASSPYRGEETQYF | TGCGCCAGCAGCCCGTACAGGGGAGAAGAGACCCAGTACTTC
TRBJ2-7 | 13 | NA | TRBV6-2/TRBV6-3 | NA | CASSSQQGYEQYF | TGTGCCAGCAGTTCCCAACAGGGCTACGAGCAGTACTTC
TRBJ2-2 | 14 | NA | TRBV28 | NA | CASRKVVNTGELFF | TGTGCCAGCAGGAAAGTCGTAAACACCGGGGAGCTGTTTTTT
TRBJ1-2 | 15 | NA | TRBV7-9 | NA | CASSLTGMGNYGYTF | TGTGCCAGCAGCTTAACGGGGATGGGTAACTATGGCTACACCTTC
TRBJ1-4 | 14 | NA | TRBV5-1 | NA | CASSMGRENEKLFF | TGCGCCAGCAGTATGGGCAGAGAAAATGAAAAACTGTTTTTT
TRBJ2-3 | 16 | many | TRBV4-3 | NA | CASSQDSGRTTDTQYF | TGCGCCAGCAGCCAAGATTCGGGACGGACCACAGATACGCAGTATTTT
TRBJ2-5 | 17 | NA | TRBV7-8 | NA | CASSFRVPSGAEETQYF | TGTGCCAGCAGCTTTAGGGTTCCCTCCGGGGCAGAAGAGACCCAGTACTTC
TRBJ2-1 | 17 | NA | TRBV15 | TRBD2 | CATSRDKRTSAYNEQFF | TGTGCCACCAGCAGAGATAAAAGGACTAGCGCTTACAATGAGCAGTTCTTC
TRBJ2-1 | 16 | NA | TRBV5-1 | NA | CASSLWERVSYNEQFF | TGCGCCAGCAGCTTGTGGGAGCGGGTTAGCTACAATGAGCAGTTCTTC
TRBJ2-5 | 15 | NA | TRBV18 | NA | CASSPPEGLRETQYF | TGTGCCAGCTCACCACCGGAAGGGCTACGGGAGACCCAGTACTTC
TRBJ2-1 | 14 | NA | TRBV20-1 | NA | CSASYRQTYNEQFF | TGCAGTGCTAGTTATAGACAGACCTACAATGAGCAGTTCTTC
TRBJ1-2 | 14 | NA | TRBV6-5 | TRBD1 | CASSYADRGYGYTF | TGTGCCAGCAGTTACGCGGACAGGGGCTATGGCTACACCTTC
TRBJ2-2 | 14 | NA | TRBV20-1 | NA | CSASRGANTGELFF | TGCAGTGCCTCCAGGGGCGCAAACACCGGGGAGCTGTTTTTT
TRBJ1-1 | 13 | NA | TRBV20-1 | TRBD1 | CSAKTGANTEAFF | TGCAGTGCTAAGACAGGGGCGAACACTGAAGCTTTCTTT
TRBJ2-5 | 17 | many | TRBV12-3/TRBV12-4 | TRBD1 | CASSPRGTGPGWETQYF | TGTGCCAGCAGCCCTAGGGGGACAGGCCCAGGGTGGGAGACCCAGTACTTC
TRBJ1-4 | 15 | few | TRBV28 | NA | CASSVPRGAGEKLFF | TGTGCCAGCAGTGTTCCAAGGGGGGCGGGTGAAAAACTGTTTTTT
TRBJ2-3 | 16 | NA | TRBV5-5 | NA | CASSLRDRTFVDTQYF | TGTGCCAGCAGCTTGCGGGATAGAACTTTTGTAGATACGCAGTATTTT
TRBJ2-6 | 13 | NA | TRBV12-3/TRBV12-4 | NA | CASTLARANVLTF | TGTGCCAGCACCCTCGCGAGGGCCAACGTCCTGACTTTC
TRBJ2-3 | 14 | few | TRBV20-1 | NA | CSARLGASTDTQYF | TGCAGTGCTAGACTAGGGGCTAGCACAGATACGCAGTATTTT
TRBJ2-7 | 15 | NA | TRBV20-1 | NA | CSARAPRDFSYEQYF | TGCAGTGCTAGGGCCCCCCGGGACTTTTCCTACGAGCAGTACTTC
TRBJ2-5 | 17 | NA | TRBV29-1 | NA | CSVLNRPEEGGRETQYF | TGCAGCGTTCTTAACCGACCTGAGGAGGGCGGTCGGGAGACCCAGTACTTC
TRBJ2-5 | 10 | NA | TRBV20-1 | NA | CSVSPGLRHF | TGCAGTGTTTCTCCGGGACTCCGGCACTTC
TRBJ1-6 | 14 | NA | TRBV30 | NA | CAWSLVNANSPLHF | TGTGCCTGGAGTCTGGTGAATGCTAATTCACCCCTCCACTTT
TRBJ1-5 | 15 | few | TRBV20-1 | TRBD1 | CSASGGGRNNQPQHF | TGCAGTGCTAGCGGAGGGGGCAGGAACAATCAGCCCCAGCATTTT
TRBJ2-3 | 16 | NA | TRBV18 | NA | CASFLGAYSVTDTQYF | TGTGCCAGCTTTCTGGGGGCCTACTCGGTCACAGATACGCAGTATTTT
TRBJ2-1 | 15 | NA | TRBV2 | NA | CASSNSAGGLIEQFF | TGTGCCAGCAGTAATTCGGCAGGAGGCTTGATTGAGCAGTTCTTC
TRBJ2-3 | 16 | NA | TRBV11-3 | TRBD2 | CASSSGTSHSTDTQYF | TGTGCCAGCAGCTCCGGGACTAGCCATAGCACAGATACGCAGTATTTT
TRBJ2-5 | 15 | many | TRBV3-1 | NA | CASSQETGGKETQYF | TGTGCCAGCAGCCAAGAGACAGGAGGGAAAGAGACCCAGTACTTC